This T cell receptor beta chain derives from a study of T cell repertoires in cytomegalovirus infection. As for the study in general: CMV infection together with matching HLA type was indicated by public TCR beta signatures.

The study's findings and limits: Based on cumulative public TCR beta family frequency, carriers of CMV plus the relevant HLA were identified.

There are many counts of this clonotype. Its antigen is currently unknown. One entry per CDR3 protein, called by TCRdb with MiXCR from the reads. Among 350,000 to 500,000 distinct CDR3 sequences listed, approximately 32% were seen once. The V gene's germline CDR1 is SGHVS and CDR2 FNYEAQ. V was clipped by 5 bases and J by 4 bases; unmatched bases: 7. The CDR3 length is 15 residues. Sample: PBMCs. V and J are TRBV7-6 and TRBJ1-1, with 10 nucleotides matching TRBD1. This clonotype was obtained from a human donor in good health (CMV status not recorded). Some clones in this sample may be carry-over from other donors' samples. CDR3 sequence (DNA): TGTGCCAGCAGCCCAAGACAGGGGGCGAGCACTGAAGCTTTCTTT. Its protein is CASSPRQGASTEAFF.